This T cell receptor beta chain was obtained from a study of shared clonotypes between healthy human individuals. Study-level findings and limits: Clonotypes not shared had lower generation probabilities than those common to all four donors.

As regards this clone: Its antigen remains unknown.

The CDR3 totals 13 residues. Looked up from germline, CDR1 is SGHRS and CDR2 is YFSETQ. Trimming stripped 0 bases from V and 11 bases from J, with 14 bases between. Investigators spread the genomic DNA of each subset evenly over several immunoSEQ plates. Assay used: immunoSEQ multiplex PCR; TCRdb lists only in-frame clones, some missing. The sample yields about 960,000 clones, around three quarters seen once. From CD4+ cells came CD45RA+ naive and CD45RA-negative memory subsets. The receptor was derived from a man aged 18 to 29 in good health. The chain is built from TRBV5-1 and TRBJ1-2; D possibly corresponds to TRBD1 (5 bases). The sequenced sample was memory CD4+ T cells sorted from blood. Subset: CD45RA-negative fraction. CDR3 nucleotide sequence: TGCGCCAGCAGCTTGGAGGGGATGGCGCAGTACACCTTC. This translates into CASSLEGMAQYTF. The full variable domain, in which reference TRBV5-1 and TRBJ1-2 provide the parts outside the CDR3, is KAGVTQTPRYLIKTRGQQVTLSCSPISGHRSVSWYQQTPGQGLQFLFEYFSETQRNKGNFPGRFSGRQFSNSRSEMNVSTLELGDSALYLCASSLEGMAQYTFGSGTRLTVV.